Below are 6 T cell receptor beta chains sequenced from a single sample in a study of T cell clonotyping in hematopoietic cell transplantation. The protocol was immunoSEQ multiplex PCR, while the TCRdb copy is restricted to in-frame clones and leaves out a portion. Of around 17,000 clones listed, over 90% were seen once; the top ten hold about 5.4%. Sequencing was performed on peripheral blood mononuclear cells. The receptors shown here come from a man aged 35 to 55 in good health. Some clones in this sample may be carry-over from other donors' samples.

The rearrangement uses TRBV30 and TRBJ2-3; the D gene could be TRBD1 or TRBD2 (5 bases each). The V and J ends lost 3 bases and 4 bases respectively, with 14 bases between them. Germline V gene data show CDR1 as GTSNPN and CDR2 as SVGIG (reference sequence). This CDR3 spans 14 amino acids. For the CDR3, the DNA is TGTGCCTGGAGGAAATTGGGGGTGGCAGATACGCAGTATTTT. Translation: CAWRKLGVADTQYF.

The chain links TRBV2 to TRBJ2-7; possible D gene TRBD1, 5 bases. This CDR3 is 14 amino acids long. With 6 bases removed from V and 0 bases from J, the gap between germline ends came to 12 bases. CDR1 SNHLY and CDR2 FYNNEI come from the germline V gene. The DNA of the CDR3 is TGTGCCAGCAGAAGAGGACAAACCTCCTACGAGCAGTACTTC. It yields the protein CASRRGQTSYEQYF.

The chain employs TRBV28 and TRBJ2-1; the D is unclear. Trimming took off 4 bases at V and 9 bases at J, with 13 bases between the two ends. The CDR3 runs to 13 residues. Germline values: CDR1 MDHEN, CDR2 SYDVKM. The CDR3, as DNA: TGTGCCAGCAGTTCCCGAATCGGTAGTGAGCAGTTCTTC. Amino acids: CASSSRIGSEQFF.

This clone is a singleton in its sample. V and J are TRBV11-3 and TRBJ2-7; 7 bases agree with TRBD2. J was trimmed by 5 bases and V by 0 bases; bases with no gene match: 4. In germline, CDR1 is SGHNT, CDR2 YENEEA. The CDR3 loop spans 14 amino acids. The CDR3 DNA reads TGTGCCAGCAGCTTAGAAGCGGGACCCCACGAGCAGTACTTC. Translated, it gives CASSLEAGPHEQYF.

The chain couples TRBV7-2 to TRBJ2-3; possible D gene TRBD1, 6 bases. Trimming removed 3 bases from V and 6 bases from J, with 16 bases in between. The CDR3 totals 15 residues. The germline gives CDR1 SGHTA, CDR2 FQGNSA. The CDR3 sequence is CASSLEQGPFDTQYF. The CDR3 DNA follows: TGTGCCAGCAGCTTGGAACAGGGTCCATTCGATACGCAGTATTTT.

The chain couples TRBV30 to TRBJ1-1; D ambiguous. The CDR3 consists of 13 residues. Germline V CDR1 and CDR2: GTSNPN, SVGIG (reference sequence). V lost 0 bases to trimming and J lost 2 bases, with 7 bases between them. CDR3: CAWSVSENTEAFF. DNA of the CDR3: TGTGCCTGGAGTGTCAGTGAAAACACTGAAGCTTTCTTT.